The 15 T cell receptor beta chains below were found in one sample sequenced in a study of blood T cell repertoires in COVID-19. Sequenced by immunoSEQ multiplex PCR; TCRdb stores in-frame clones only, minus some. The sample records around 190,000 clones, about 88% being singletons. The sequenced material came from peripheral blood. The receptor set was obtained from a man aged 45-65 years with COVID-19, enrolled during active disease.

Remarks on this clone: The same CDR3 also results from other DNA sequences found in this sample. This chain links TRBV5-6 with TRBJ1-1; the match to TRBD1 covers 8 bases. The V gene end was trimmed by 2 bases and the J gene end by 4 bases; junction bases not matched to a gene: 1. CDR1 is SGHDT and CDR2 is YYEEEE in the germline V gene. This CDR3 is built from 13 residues. For the CDR3, the DNA is TGTGCCAGCAGCTTAACAGGGGGCACTGAAGCTTTCTTT. Amino acid sequence: CASSLTGGTEAFF.

The chain uses TRBV9 and TRBJ2-7; 8 bases line up with TRBD1. Unmatched junction bases numbered 11, after V lost 0 bases and J lost 3 bases. Per germline, CDR1 SGDLS and CDR2 YYNGEE. This CDR3 is 17 amino acids long. CDR3 DNA: TGTGCCAGCAGCGTAGACTATAGGACAGGGAGCGACTACGAGCAGTACTTC. Translation gives CASSVDYRTGSDYEQYF.

The rearrangement links TRBV6-9 to TRBJ1-4, with 7 bases that match TRBD1. The germline V gene has CDR1 MNHGY and CDR2 SVAAGI. V trimming: 10 bases; J trimming: 6 bases; junction bases outside the gene matches: 11. The CDR3 sequence is 14 residues long. The CDR3 is CAISSRDSYEKLFF. In DNA, the CDR3 is TGTGCCATCTCTTCCCGGGACAGCTATGAAAAACTGTTTTTT.

This sequence joins TRBV10-3 and TRBJ2-7; TRBD2 might be the D (6 bases). The ends were cut back, 0 bases at V and 4 bases at J, with 10 bases in the middle. The CDR3 totals 14 residues. Germline V gene data show CDR1 as ENHRY and CDR2 as SYGVKD. The CDR3 DNA reads as TGTGCCATCAGTGAGTCGGTCGGGGGATACGAGCAGTACTTC. As protein: CAISESVGGYEQYF.

This clone was seen just once. The chain joins TRBV19 to TRBJ1-4; 7 nucleotides agree with TRBD1. Germline V gene data show CDR1 as LNHDA and CDR2 as SQIVND (reference sequence). J was trimmed by 5 bases and V by 4 bases; bases with no gene match: 7. The CDR3 extends over 15 amino acids. CDR3 in DNA: TGTGCCAGTAGTACTGACAGGGCGGGGAATGAAAAACTGTTTTTT. It yields the protein CASSTDRAGNEKLFF.

The V gene is TRBV14, the J gene TRBJ2-5; D call uncertain. The V end was cut by 1 base, the J end by 2 bases, with 5 bases between. The CDR3 covers 13 residues. The V gene's germline CDR1 is SGHDN and CDR2 FVKESK. The CDR3, as DNA: TGTGCCAGCAGCCAAGTTCAGCAAGAGACCCAGTACTTC. Translating it yields CASSQVQQETQYF. The whole variable domain, remainder taken from reference TRBV14 and TRBJ2-5, is EAGVTQFPSHSVIEKGQTVTLRCDPISGHDNLYWYRRVMGKEIKFLLHFVKESKQDESGMPNNRFLAERTGGTYSTLKVQPAELEDSGVYFCASSQVQQETQYFGPGTRLLVL.

The chain combines TRBV7-8 with TRBJ1-6, with 7 bases fitting TRBD1. The CDR3 is made up of 13 amino acids. Per germline, CDR1 SGHVS and CDR2 FQNEAQ. The V segment lost 5 bases and the J segment 5 bases; nucleotides outside the gene matches: 0. CDR3 amino acids: CASSQGDNSPLHF. The CDR3, as DNA: TGTGCCAGCAGCCAGGGGGATAATTCACCCCTCCACTTT.

This chain joins TRBV9 and TRBJ1-6, with TRBD1 matching 8 bases. V lost 4 bases and J lost 7; bases outside the gene matches: 16. The CDR3 is 18 residues long. Germline V CDR1 and CDR2: SGDLS, YYNGEE. The CDR3 region has the DNA TGTGCCAGCAGCATATCCCCGGGGGGCAGGGGGCAGAATTCACCCCTCCACTTT. Its translation is CASSISPGGRGQNSPLHF.

The V call is TRBV6-6, the J call TRBJ1-5; TRBD1 is a possible D gene (6 bases). The germline V gene has CDR1 MNHNY and CDR2 SVGAGI (reference sequence). This CDR3 region has 13 residues. Trimming stripped 7 bases from V and 0 bases from J, with 7 bases between. The CDR3 is CASKQGSNQPQHF. CDR3 in DNA: TGTGCCAGCAAACAGGGTAGCAATCAGCCCCAGCATTTT.

This chain joins TRBV19 and TRBJ2-3, with 8 bases identical to TRBD2. Germline lookup yields CDR1 LNHDA and CDR2 SQIVND (reference sequence). The length of the CDR3 is 15 residues. Trimming cost V 3 bases and J 0 bases; bases outside gene matches: 2. The CDR3 DNA follows: TGTGCCAGTAGTATGTTAGCGGGGAGCACAGATACGCAGTATTTT. This gives the protein CASSMLAGSTDTQYF.

This chain links TRBV7-2 with TRBJ2-1, with D hard to call. CDR3 length: 12 residues. V lost 1 base and J 10 bases, leaving 8 bases between the germline ends. Looked up from germline, CDR1 is SGHTA and CDR2 is FQGNSA. This chain's CDR3 is CASSLVVEEQFF. Here the CDR3 DNA reads TGTGCCAGCAGCTTAGTTGTTGAGGAGCAGTTCTTC. The full variable domain, rest sourced from reference TRBV7-2 and TRBJ2-1, is GAGVSQSPSNKVTEKGKDVELRCDPISGHTALYWYRQSLGQGLEFLIYFQGNSAPDKSGLPSDRFSAERTGGSVSTLTIQRTQQEDSAVYLCASSLVVEEQFFGPGTRLTVL.

The CDR3 protein is CSVGFLLRGEETQYF. CDR3 bases: TGCAGCGTTGGTTTTTTACTGCGGGGGGAAGAGACCCAGTACTTC. The chain has TRBV29-1 and TRBJ2-5; TRBD2 agrees at 8 bases. The CDR3 has 15 amino acids. In germline, CDR1 is SQVTM, CDR2 ANQGSEA. J was trimmed by 3 bases and V by 4 bases; bases with no gene match: 10.

The chain couples TRBV19 to TRBJ2-2; 7 nucleotides line up with TRBD2. Trimming took 4 bases from V and 5 from J; bases not matched to a gene: 16. Germline CDR1 LNHDA, CDR2 SQIVND (reference sequence). This CDR3 spans 18 amino acids. The CDR3 protein is CASSTSGLSIGGTGELFF. For the CDR3, the DNA is TGTGCCAGTAGTACTTCGGGACTATCCATTGGGGGGACCGGGGAGCTGTTTTTT.

This chain links TRBV5-1 with TRBJ2-7; TRBD1 matches at 9 bases. The CDR3 spans 15 residues. V dropped 4 bases and J dropped 3; count of bases not matched to a gene: 8. The V gene's germline CDR1 is SGHRS and CDR2 YFSETQ. The CDR3 spells CASSDRTGVFYEQYF. The CDR3 DNA sequence: TGCGCCAGCAGCGACCGGACAGGGGTGTTCTACGAGCAGTACTTC.

This chain connects TRBV4-3 to TRBJ2-3, with 10 bases identical to TRBD2. J gave up 1 base and V 0 bases, and 4 bases lay outside the gene matches. The CDR3 is 17 amino acids. The V gene's germline CDR1 is LGHNA and CDR2 YSLEER. CDR3 nucleotides: TGCGCCAGCAGCCAAGATCTTACTAGCGGGGGCACAGATACGCAGTATTTT. Its protein product is CASSQDLTSGGTDTQYF.